These T cell receptor beta chains were read from a single sample in a study of T cell responses to AZD1222 COVID-19 vaccine. TCRdb's table, derived via immunoSEQ multiplex PCR, lists solely in-frame clones and lacks some. The table lists under 150,000 clones, 80% to 95% of them singletons. The source was peripheral blood, collected 28 days after the second AZD1222 dose. These receptors were collected from an adult who received the AZD1222 COVID-19 vaccine. CDR3s include the opening cysteine and the closing phenylalanine or tryptophan. D genes are given only for firm matches. The listing skips clone size in some rows; elsewhere it reads once, few, many or a size class.

clone_size,v_call,d_call,j_call,cdr3_nt,cdr3_aa
NA,TRBV7-2,NA,TRBJ1-1,TGTGCCAGCAGCTTCGGGGGGAACACTGAAGCTTTCTTT,CASSFGGNTEAFF
NA,TRBV11-2,NA,TRBJ1-4,TGTGCCAGCAGCTTAGGGGTGGGGACTAATGAAAAACTGTTTTTT,CASSLGVGTNEKLFF
NA,TRBV11-2,NA,TRBJ1-2,TGTGCCAGCAGCTTAGTCAGACATGGCTACACCTTC,CASSLVRHGYTF
NA,TRBV7-8,NA,TRBJ1-1,TGTGCCAGCAGCGGGGCTCGTATTCCTGGGAGAGCTTTCTTT,CASSGARIPGRAFF
NA,TRBV28,TRBD1,TRBJ1-5,TGTGCCAGCAGTCAAGACAGGGGGCATCAGCCCCAGCATTTT,CASSQDRGHQPQHF
NA,TRBV9,TRBD2,TRBJ2-1,TGTGCCAGCAGCGTAGGTGCGGGAGCGCTCTACAATGAGCAGTTCTTC,CASSVGAGALYNEQFF
NA,TRBV6-5,NA,TRBJ2-7,TGTGCCAGCAGCGATATATACTACGAGCAGTACTTC,CASSDIYYEQYF
NA,TRBV19,TRBD1,TRBJ1-3,TGTGCCAGTAGTGTACAGGGGACTGGAAACACCATATATTTT,CASSVQGTGNTIYF
NA,TRBV7-2,TRBD1,TRBJ1-2,TGTGCCAGCACCCTAGGACAGGGACCGTACTATGGCTACACCTTC,CASTLGQGPYYGYTF
NA,TRBV19,NA,TRBJ2-2,TGTGCCAGTAGGAAACTGAACAGGGACGGTAACACCGGGGAGCTGTTTTTT,CASRKLNRDGNTGELFF
NA,TRBV5-1,NA,TRBJ2-7,TGCGCCAGCACTGGCCCGAACTACGAGCAGTACTTC,CASTGPNYEQYF
NA,TRBV20-1,NA,TRBJ1-1,TGCAGTGCTAGTGAGTCCAGGAACACTGAAGCTTTCTTT,CSASESRNTEAFF
NA,TRBV2,NA,TRBJ2-2,TGTGCCAGCAGTGTTTTGGTGAACACCGGGGAGCTGTTTTTT,CASSVLVNTGELFF
NA,TRBV27,NA,TRBJ1-6,TGTGCCAGCAGGGAGCGGAGTTTACCCCTCCACTTT,CASRERSLPLHF
NA,TRBV18,NA,TRBJ2-4,TGTGCCAGCTCACCGGCAGGAAAAAGCAAAAACATTCAGTACTTC,CASSPAGKSKNIQYF
NA,TRBV12-3/TRBV12-4,NA,TRBJ1-2,TGTGCCAGCAGTTTGGAAGTAAACTATGGCTACACCTTC,CASSLEVNYGYTF
NA,TRBV6-5,NA,TRBJ1-2,TGTGCCAGCAAGTTCGGGGGCTACACCTTC,CASKFGGYTF
NA,TRBV15,NA,TRBJ2-1,TGTGCCACCAGCAGAGAAGGCGGGACACGGGGGCAGTTCTTC,CATSREGGTRGQFF
NA,TRBV6-6,NA,TRBJ1-2,TGTGCCAGCAGTTACTCGGACACATCGGATGGCTACACCTTC,CASSYSDTSDGYTF
NA,TRBV6-5,TRBD1,TRBJ1-1,TGTGCCAGCAGTTACTCACAGGGGAGAGGTGCTTTCTTT,CASSYSQGRGAFF
NA,TRBV4-1,NA,TRBJ2-5,TGCGCCAGCAGCCAAGATGGCTATCAAGAGACCCAGTACTTC,CASSQDGYQETQYF
NA,TRBV18,NA,TRBJ2-3,TGTGCCAGCTCACCCGACAGGTTTTCCACAGATACGCAGTATTTT,CASSPDRFSTDTQYF
NA,TRBV9,NA,TRBJ1-1,TGTGCCAGCAGCGAACAGATTGATGGCACTGAAGCTTTCTTT,CASSEQIDGTEAFF
few,TRBV11-2,NA,TRBJ2-7,TGTGCCAGCAGCCCGGGACGGAACTACGAGCAGTACTTC,CASSPGRNYEQYF
once,TRBV5-6,NA,TRBJ1-1,TGTGCCAGCAGCTTAAGGGGGAAGGCCACTGAAGCTTTCTTT,CASSLRGKATEAFF
NA,TRBV28,TRBD2,TRBJ2-1,TGTGCCAGCAGTGTACTACTACTAGCGGGCACTTACAATGAGCAGTTCTTC,CASSVLLLAGTYNEQFF
NA,TRBV7-9,NA,TRBJ2-5,TGTGCCAGCAGCTTTTACCTAGGGGTTCAAGAGACCCAGTACTTC,CASSFYLGVQETQYF
NA,TRBV28,NA,TRBJ1-3,TGTGCCAGCAGTTTAGGTACAGCGGTCGGTGGAAACACCATATATTTT,CASSLGTAVGGNTIYF